This T cell receptor beta chain was identified during a study of blood T cell repertoires in COVID-19. Study-level background: Specimens from acute and convalescent COVID-19 originated in the United States, Italy and Spain. T cells, B-cell-depleted T cells, or PBMCs supplied cDNA or gDNA.

Germline CDR1 reads MNHEY; CDR2 reads SMNVEV (reference sequence). V lost 2 bases to trimming and J lost 4 bases, with 8 bases between them. The CDR3 extends over 13 amino acids. As processed by the authors: Reference gene primer amplification gave nucleated cell count estimates. TCRdb's table, derived via immunoSEQ multiplex PCR, lists solely in-frame clones and lacks some. For V, J and clone size, that table is used; D and trimming come from the DNA. The data show about 35,000 clones, roughly nine tenths seen once. Sequenced sample: peripheral blood. The clonotype originates from a man aged 50 to 60 with active COVID-19. The chain is built from TRBV27 and TRBJ1-2; a possible D gene is TRBD1 (5 bases). The CDR3 here is CASSLRGAYGYTF. The CDR3 coding sequence is TGTGCCAGCAGTTTACGTGGGGCCTATGGCTACACCTTC.